This TCR beta chain originates from a study of T cell repertoires in ileal Crohn's disease (dated by TCRdb to 2018 to 2020). Describing the broader study: Median disease duration was approximately 8 years, and about 40% of patients were identified as active smokers at the time of surgery. Every patient underwent surgery because of a complication, which was stricturing disease in approximately 61% and penetrating disease in roughly 39%. Roughly half of the patients were given postoperative therapy, with 15 to 20 on anti-TNF agents and 10 to 12 on thiopurines. The TCR repertoire was analysed in approximately 61 patients with Crohn's disease drawn from a prospective multicentre cohort. The study was conducted in parallel with a multicentre cohort built to find predictors of early endoscopic recurrence after ileocolonic resection. A Rutgeerts score higher than i0 was the definition used for endoscopic postoperative recurrence. The study sequenced approximately 180 mucosal samples from 57 patients, taken at several locations on the surgical specimen and at postoperative endoscopy. What the authors observed across the whole study: Compared with non-smokers, patients who were active smokers at surgery showed a significantly higher proportion of clonal expansions (about 25% vs 20%, p=0.02). Compared with CD4 T cells, sorted CD8 T cells contained more high-frequency clones, which suggests that the mucosal expansions were mostly CD8. Only a subgroup of patients, of unstated size, had their mucosal CD4 and CD8 T cells sorted and sequenced. Higher percentages of high-frequency clones at the time of surgery were linked to endoscopic recurrence, and every patient with clonality above 26.8% (18/57) had recurrence.

With respect to this clone: Its antigen target is currently unknown. Base qualities are not recorded, but no much larger clone differs from it by a single base.

Adults with ileal or ileocolonic Crohn's disease and an indication for ileocolonic resection were eligible for inclusion. Whole ileal mucosal biopsies were stored frozen at -80°C before DNA extraction. A TRizol-based method was used to extract genomic DNA from the frozen whole biopsies, and the DNA was quantified with a NanoDrop 2000 spectrophotometer. For commercial TCRB immunosequencing, approximately 460 nanograms of biopsy DNA were submitted for each sample. A two-step, amplification bias-controlled multiplex PCR was used by Adaptive Biotechnology to amplify CDR3 regions from genomic DNA. The first PCR used primers for every V and J gene segment; the second PCR added barcodes and Illumina adapters. CDR3 libraries were sequenced using an Illumina instrument. Concerning the study's data processing: Vendor-provided pipelines were combined with custom analysis of raw data in R/Bioconductor under R version 3.3.0. Clonality, ranging from 0 to 1, was calculated as the inverse of the normalised Shannon entropy of all productive clones. High-frequency clones were defined as the share of the repertoire occupied by the top 100 clones, with only clones passing a 95% confidence test being retained. Repertoire diversity was measured with the Simpson index, and overlap between samples was measured with the Morisita-Horn index. Drawn from immuneACCESS, this table holds only the in-frame rearrangements with V and J called that TCRdb kept. Clones are partly lost; checked studies trace under half to an unresolved V gene and leave the rest unexplained. Clone size and V and J calls were adopted from that table, with D and trimming inferred from the DNA. The sample data list around 4,500 clones, and around 80% of these were observed just once. Clones ranked in the top ten supply roughly 15% of the sample.

CDR1 and CDR2, looked up from the germline V gene (reference sequence), are MNHNY and SVGAGI. V is pruned by 5 bases and J by 4 bases, leaving 5 bases of the junction without a gene match. The CDR3, from cysteine to phenylalanine, totals 15 residues. Only the CDR3 DNA stays, 45 bases, in frame from base 1. The sequenced sample consisted of ileal tissue. The source is an adult with Crohn's disease. This receptor chain uses TRBV6-6 and TRBJ1-2; 12 bases in between match TRBD1. In nucleotide form, the sequence is TGTGCCAGCAGTGGCGGGACAGGGGGCGGCTATGGCTACACCTTC. It specifies CASSGGTGGGYGYTF.